Below are 11 T cell receptor beta chains sequenced from a single sample in a study of cytomegalovirus exposure and HLA in healthy donors. PCR primers comprised 60 Vbeta and 13 Jbeta primers. Libraries were prepared by immunoSEQ multiplex PCR; TCRdb keeps only in-frame clonotypes and omits some of them. Of fewer than 200,000 clones in the sample, 70% to 90% were seen once. The sequencing sample was made of PBMCs. The source of these receptors is a young woman in good health and CMV-seropositive.

The chain employs TRBV30 and TRBJ2-6; D gene ambiguous. Trimming took off 0 bases at V and 0 bases at J, with 9 bases between the two ends. This CDR3 has 16 residues. CDR1 and CDR2 (germline): GTSNPN, SVGIG (reference sequence). The chain's CDR3 is CAWSVLSVSGANVLTF. As DNA, the CDR3 is TGTGCCTGGAGTGTACTTTCGGTCTCTGGGGCCAACGTCCTGACTTTC.

As DNA, the CDR3 is TGCGCCAGCAGCTCACGCGAGTCCAATTCACCCCTCCACTTT. Amino acid sequence: CASSSRESNSPLHF. The chain couples TRBV5-1 to TRBJ1-6, with D hard to call. The V end was cut by 3 bases, the J end by 7 bases, with 11 bases between. Germline V gene lookup returns CDR1 SGHRS and CDR2 YFSETQ. The CDR3 sequence is 14 residues long.

The chain has TRBV7-2 and TRBJ1-2; D gene ambiguous. Trimming took 2 bases from V and 4 from J, leaving 14 bases between them. The CDR3 totals 15 residues. Germline V lookup: CDR1 SGHTA, CDR2 FQGNSA. CDR3 loop: CASSLYQVSPYGYTF. The CDR3 nucleotides are TGTGCCAGCAGCTTATATCAGGTCTCCCCCTATGGCTACACCTTC.

This clone was counted ten times or more. This chain uses TRBV4-3 with TRBJ1-3, with D unclear. Per the germline V gene, CDR1 is LGHNA and CDR2 is YSLEER. The V gene lost 4 bases and the J gene lost 1 base, with 14 bases spanning the gap. CDR3 size: 16 residues. Here the CDR3 DNA reads TGCGCCAGCAGCCGCGGGTCCTTAGAATCTGGAAACACCATATATTTT. Translating it yields CASSRGSLESGNTIYF.

The chain links TRBV4-1 to TRBJ1-4; no clear D. Germline CDR1 reads MGHRA; CDR2 reads YSYEKL. The germline V and J ends were trimmed by 3 bases and 6 bases, with 11 bases remaining between them. CDR3 length: 14 residues. The CDR3 loop is CASSQRGRDEKLFF. The CDR3 DNA sequence: TGCGCCAGCAGCCAGAGAGGGAGAGATGAAAAACTGTTTTTT.

DNA for the CDR3: TGTGCCAGCACCGAGGGGGGGAGGATAGACACCGGGGAGCTGTTTTTT. It encodes CASTEGGRIDTGELFF. The chain links TRBV28 to TRBJ2-2; TRBD2 might be the D (7 bases). The CDR3 has 16 residues. CDR1 MDHEN and CDR2 SYDVKM come from the germline V gene. Trimming took off 7 bases at V and 3 bases at J, with 18 bases between the two ends.

The chain joins TRBV5-4 to TRBJ2-2, with D perhaps matching TRBD2 (7 bases). Looked up from germline, CDR1 is SGHNT and CDR2 is YYREEE (reference sequence). CDR3 length: 17 amino acids. V was pared by 4 bases and J by 3 bases, with 19 bases between. In nucleotides, the CDR3 is TGTGCCAGCAGCCTACTTTTGGGGGGGGGCGACACCGGGGAGCTGTTTTTT. This codes for CASSLLLGGGDTGELFF.

The chain joins TRBV2 to TRBJ2-7; TRBD2 matches at 8 bases. The germline V gene encodes CDR1 SNHLY and CDR2 FYNNEI. The CDR3 totals 11 residues. V trimming: 6 bases; J trimming: 7 bases; junction bases outside the gene matches: 2. In DNA form, the CDR3 reads TGTGCCAGCAGCTCGGGGGGGGAGCAGTACTTC. This sequence encodes CASSSGGEQYF. The whole variable domain, remainder taken from reference TRBV2 and TRBJ2-7, is EPEVTQTPSHQVTQMGQEVILRCVPISNHLYFYWYRQILGQKVEFLVSFYNNEISEKSEIFDDQFSVERPDGSNFTLKIRSTKLEDSAMYFCASSSGGEQYFGPGTRLTVT.

The genes are TRBV5-1 and TRBJ1-1; a weak D match, TRBD1 (5 bases). The length of the CDR3 is 14 residues. Deletions cut 3 bases from V and 0 bases from J, with 9 bases between. From germline, CDR1 is SGHRS and CDR2 YFSETQ. CDR3 protein: CASSWGDLNTEAFF. The DNA of the CDR3 is TGCGCCAGCAGCTGGGGGGATCTGAACACTGAAGCTTTCTTT.

The V gene is TRBV28, the J gene TRBJ2-7, with a possible D match to TRBD2 (5 bases). In germline, CDR1 is MDHEN, CDR2 SYDVKM. V was clipped by 1 base and J by 1 base, with 11 bases between them. The CDR3 sequence is 15 residues long. The CDR3 loop is CASSLSGFGSYEQYF. The CDR3, as DNA: TGTGCCAGCAGTTTATCGGGATTTGGGTCCTACGAGCAGTACTTC.

This chain joins TRBV29-1 and TRBJ1-3; D gene ambiguous. Germline-derived CDR1 and CDR2 are SQVTM and ANQGSEA. V was pared by 5 bases and J by 3 bases, with 11 bases between. The CDR3 has 13 residues. CDR3 residues: CSVRAGSGNTIYF. CDR3 nucleotides: TGCAGCGTTCGAGCTGGGAGTGGAAACACCATATATTTT. The full variable domain, with the rest looked up from reference TRBV29-1 and TRBJ1-3, is SAVISQKPSRDICQRGTSLTIQCQVDSQVTMMFWYRQQPGQSLTLIATANQGSEATYESGFVIDKFPISRPNLTFSTLTVSNMSPEDSSIYLCSVRAGSGNTIYFGEGSWLTVV.